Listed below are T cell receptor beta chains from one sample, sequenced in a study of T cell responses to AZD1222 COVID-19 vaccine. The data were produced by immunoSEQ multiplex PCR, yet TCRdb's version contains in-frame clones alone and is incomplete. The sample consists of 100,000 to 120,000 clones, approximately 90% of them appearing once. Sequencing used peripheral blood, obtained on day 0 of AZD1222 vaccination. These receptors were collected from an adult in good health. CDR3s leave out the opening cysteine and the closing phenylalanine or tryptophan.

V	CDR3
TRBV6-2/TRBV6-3	ASSPRLGVMGYT
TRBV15	ATSQPSRPTDTQY
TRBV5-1	ASSPGQVSTDTQY
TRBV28	ASSLGGANYGYT
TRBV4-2	ASSQGGGGNTEAF
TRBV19	ASSIAGTLQETQY
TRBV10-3	AISESRGLKMNTEAF
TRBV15	ATSSWGANQPQH
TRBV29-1	SVITWMSYEQY
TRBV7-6	ASSLGGRSSSNQPQH
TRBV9	AEQGRDGYT
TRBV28	ASSLAFQNSYGYT
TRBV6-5	ASSFSTTGKQPQH
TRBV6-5	ASRDASSYNSPLH
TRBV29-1	SVLGGQETQY
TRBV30	AWSAPRQGGNQPQH
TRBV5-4	ASSLGQGNYGYT
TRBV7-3	ASSSGQPGDTQY
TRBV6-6	ASSYKRDRAGTEAF
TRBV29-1	STTSGGRYTGELF
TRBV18	ASSHGTGSVNSNQPQH
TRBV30	AWSVGSGGWNEQF
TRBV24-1	ATSDSRPSETQY
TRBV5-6	ASSLDRLAGPYEQY
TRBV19	ASRSGTGNSYEQY
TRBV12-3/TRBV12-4	ASSLTGSYEQY
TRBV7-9	ASSPGQNPSYEQY
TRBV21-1	ASSPKNRDSGNTEAF
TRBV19	ASRVAGRAIEQF
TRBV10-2	ASSEVAHTDTQY
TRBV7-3	ASSLYSTDTQY
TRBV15	ATSQQGATEAF
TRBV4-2	ASTPGGVNREAF
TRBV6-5	ASTMGWNSPLH
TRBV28	ASKAGTPNTEAF
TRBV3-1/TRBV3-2	ASSLGDRSVQY